These 26 T cell receptor beta chains were sequenced from one sample in a study of blood T cells in healthy people across ages. The second PCR ran about 6 to 11 cycles with a sample-barcoded 5' primer and J-beta primers. TCRdb processed the 5' RACE reads anew with MiXCR; each CDR3 protein has one entry. The sample has 700,000 to 850,000 distinct CDR3 sequences, about 55% seen once. The sequencing input was blood. Receptors originate from a man older than 75 in good health.

The chain employs TRBV7-3 and TRBJ1-1; D perhaps matches TRBD1 (5 bases). V gave up 1 base and J gave up 11 bases, with 11 bases separating them. The germline CDR1 and CDR2 sequences are SGHTA and FQGTGA. This CDR3 has 12 residues. CDR3 region: CASSLNGAEAFF. The CDR3 region has the DNA TGTGCCAGCAGCTTAAATGGGGCGGAGGCTTTCTTT.

The chain combines TRBV27 with TRBJ1-1; 10 bases align to TRBD1. This CDR3 region has 17 residues. Germline V gene lookup returns CDR1 MNHEY and CDR2 SMNVEV (reference sequence). Losses at the gene ends were 7 bases for V and 3 bases for J; bases not matched to a gene: 14. CDR3 protein: CASTLGTGVRFYTEAFF. The CDR3 DNA reads as TGTGCCAGCACCCTCGGGACAGGGGTGAGGTTTTACACTGAAGCTTTCTTT.

This rearrangement joins TRBV7-9 to TRBJ2-1; D uncertain. The germline V and J ends were trimmed by 1 base and 6 bases, with 7 bases remaining between them. The germline V gene has CDR1 SEHNR and CDR2 FQNEAQ (reference sequence). This CDR3 is built from 13 residues. The CDR3 is CASSLEASNEQFF. The CDR3 bases are TGTGCCAGCAGCTTAGAGGCTAGCAATGAGCAGTTCTTC.

The rearrangement uses TRBV12-3 or TRBV12-4 and TRBJ1-2, with D tentatively TRBD1 (5 bases). The V and J ends lost 5 bases and 7 bases respectively, with 14 bases between them. The CDR3 has 13 amino acids. CDR3 nucleotides: TGTGCCAGCAGTGTTCTGGGGGTGACTGGCTACACCTTC. Residues: CASSVLGVTGYTF.

This clonotype was detected only a few times. The chain has TRBV29-1 and TRBJ2-1; D is uncertain. V dropped 5 bases and J dropped 0 bases, with 11 bases sitting between them. The CDR3 spans 14 residues. Germline V gene sequence: CDR1 SQVTM, CDR2 ANQGSEA. Here the CDR3 DNA reads TGCAGCGTTAAGGACCGCTTCTCCTACAATGAGCAGTTCTTC. As protein: CSVKDRFSYNEQFF.

In its sample, this clonotype was seen a few times. This may come from a read error, since a much larger clone is one base off. This chain joins TRBV3-1 and TRBJ2-3, with D unresolved. V lost 4 bases and J 4 bases, leaving 9 bases between the germline ends. The CDR3 loop spans 13 amino acids. CDR1 is LGHDT and CDR2 is YNNKEL in the germline V gene (reference sequence). The CDR3 spells CASSPPRADTQYF. DNA for the CDR3: TGTGCCAGCAGCCCCCCCCGCGCAGATACGCAGTATTTT.

This clonotype is a singleton in its sample. The chain is built from TRBV7-8 and TRBJ2-7, with D uncertain. Germline V lookup: CDR1 SGHVS, CDR2 FQNEAQ. The CDR3 length is 13 residues. V was cut by 5 bases and J by 1 base, with 9 bases left in between. For the CDR3, the DNA is TGTGCCAGCAGCCCAACGGAGTCCTACGAGCAGTACTTC. This gives the protein CASSPTESYEQYF. The full variable domain, completed using reference TRBV7-8 and TRBJ2-7, is GAGVSQSPRYKVAKRGQDVALRCDPISGHVSLFWYQQALGQGPEFLTYFQNEAQLDKSGLPSDRFFAERPEGSVSTLKIQRTQQEDSAVYLCASSPTESYEQYFGPGTRLTVT.

This chain connects TRBV4-2 to TRBJ2-3; 15 bases line up with TRBD2. The J segment lost 4 bases and the V segment lost 1 base, leaving 12 bases of the junction unmatched. This CDR3 spans 20 amino acids. The germline CDR1 and CDR2 sequences are LGHNA and YNFKEQ. CDR3 loop: CASSQATGRGLAGGSDTQYF. The DNA of the CDR3 is TGTGCCAGCAGCCAAGCGACAGGGAGGGGACTAGCGGGAGGTTCAGATACGCAGTATTTT.

The V call is TRBV7-9, the J call TRBJ1-1, with 7 bases aligning to TRBD1. The CDR3 length is 14 residues. CDR1 is SEHNR, CDR2 FQNEAQ, per germline (reference sequence). V shed 1 base, J shed 3 bases, and the junction held 2 bases outside the gene matches. CDR3 sequence (DNA): TGTGCCAGCAGCTTAGACCAGGGGGACACTGAAGCTTTCTTT. Protein: CASSLDQGDTEAFF. The complete variable domain, with remaining parts taken from reference TRBV7-9 and TRBJ1-1, reads DTGVSQNPRHKITKRGQNVTFRCDPISEHNRLYWYRQTLGQGPEFLTYFQNEAQLEKSRLLSDRFSAERPKGSFSTLEIQRTEQGDSAMYLCASSLDQGDTEAFFGQGTRLTVV.

V and J are TRBV7-2 and TRBJ2-7, with 9 bases aligning to TRBD1. The CDR3 loop spans 17 amino acids. V lost 5 bases to trimming and J lost 1 base; unmatched junction nucleotides: 12. CDR1 and CDR2 (germline): SGHTA, FQGNSA. This chain's CDR3 is CASSPLVPGQGSYEQYF. CDR3 sequence (DNA): TGTGCCAGCAGCCCCCTCGTACCGGGACAGGGTTCCTACGAGCAGTACTTC.

The chain is built from TRBV20-1 and TRBJ2-7; 7 bases align to TRBD1. J gave up 2 bases and V 3 bases, and 4 bases lay outside the gene matches. The CDR3 loop spans 13 amino acids. The germline CDR1 and CDR2 sequences are DFQATT and SNEGSKA (reference sequence). CDR3 sequence reads: CSARAQGTYEQYF. The CDR3 DNA is TGCAGTGCTAGGGCACAGGGGACCTACGAGCAGTACTTC.

The chain couples TRBV30 to TRBJ2-5; perhaps TRBD2 as D (6 bases). CDR3 length: 13 residues. Deletions cut 2 bases from V and 11 bases from J, with 18 bases between. Germline CDR1 and CDR2: GTSNPN and SVGIG (reference sequence). This CDR3 reads CAWSSFGYREQYF. CDR3 in DNA: TGTGCCTGGAGTTCTTTTGGGTATCGGGAGCAGTACTTC.

The chain is built from TRBV7-2 and TRBJ2-5; TRBD1 might be the D (6 bases). V lost 3 bases and J lost 6, with 23 bases in between. Germline V gene sequence: CDR1 SGHTA, CDR2 FQGNSA. The length of the CDR3 is 17 residues. The CDR3 reads CASSFSDWGRQQKTQYF. CDR3 DNA sequence: TGTGCCAGCAGCTTCTCGGACTGGGGGCGCCAGCAAAAGACCCAGTACTTC.

This clonotype was detected only a few times. The chain uses TRBV29-1 and TRBJ2-3, with no clear D. The CDR3 extends over 14 amino acids. V was cut by 4 bases and J by 0 bases, with 11 bases left in between. Germline assignment: CDR1 SQVTM and CDR2 ANQGSEA. The CDR3 here is CSVVDQLSTDTQYF. The CDR3 DNA sequence: TGCAGCGTTGTAGACCAGCTTAGCACAGATACGCAGTATTTT.

The chain is built from TRBV2 and TRBJ2-1; D unresolved. Germline V gives CDR1 SNHLY, CDR2 FYNNEI. V was trimmed by 8 bases and J by 5 bases, leaving 13 bases between them. This CDR3 is built from 13 residues. CDR3 in amino acids: CASLGLGNNEQFF. As DNA, the CDR3 is TGTGCCAGCTTGGGATTGGGTAACAATGAGCAGTTCTTC.

This clonotype appeared a few times. The chain couples TRBV9 to TRBJ2-1, with 9 bases identical to TRBD2. CDR3 length: 15 amino acids. Germline loops: CDR1 SGDLS, CDR2 YYNGEE. J gave up 8 bases and V 0 bases, and 6 bases lay outside the gene matches. CDR3 in DNA: TGTGCCAGCAGCGTAGGGGCTAGCGGGAAGGATGAGCAGTTCTTC. It codes for CASSVGASGKDEQFF.

The V and J genes are TRBV7-9 and TRBJ2-1, with TRBD2 matching 8 bases. The CDR3 length is 17 residues. V was pared by 5 bases and J by 3 bases, with 12 bases of the junction left unmatched. The germline CDR1 and CDR2 sequences are SEHNR and FQNEAQ (reference sequence). CDR3 sequence: CASSHPSGGAVYNEQFF. The CDR3 DNA is TGTGCCAGCAGCCATCCGTCGGGAGGGGCGGTCTACAATGAGCAGTTCTTC.

This clonotype was picked up one time. V is TRBV10-2 and J is TRBJ1-6, with D possibly matching TRBD1 (6 bases). Deletions cut 2 bases from V and 6 bases from J, with 20 bases between. Per the germline V gene, CDR1 is WSHSY and CDR2 is SAAADI. The CDR3 loop spans 18 amino acids. CDR3 DNA: TGCGCCAGCAGTGAGAACATCCGGGACACCTTTGGTAATTCACCCCTCCACTTT. Translation gives CASSENIRDTFGNSPLHF.

The V call is TRBV7-2, the J call TRBJ2-1; 7 bases align to TRBD2. This CDR3 is 19 amino acids long. Germline V gene data show CDR1 as SGHTA and CDR2 as FQGNSA. J gave up 1 base and V 1 base, and 13 bases lay outside the gene matches. This chain's CDR3 is CASSLVREANFRSYNEQFF. The CDR3 DNA follows: TGTGCCAGCAGCTTAGTTCGGGAGGCTAACTTTAGGTCCTACAATGAGCAGTTCTTC.

Details on this clonotype: This may be a read error, as it is one base from a much larger clone. J is TRBJ2-3 and V is TRBV7-2; TRBD1 is a possible D gene (6 bases). V gave up 3 bases and J gave up 6 bases, with 16 bases separating them. CDR3 size: 15 residues. CDR1 is SGHTA and CDR2 is FQGNSA in the germline V gene. This chain's CDR3 is CASSLAGTPLDTQYF. The CDR3 coding sequence is TGTGCCAGCAGCTTGGCCGGGACACCGCTGGATACGCAGTATTTT.

CDR3 sequence (DNA): TGTGCCAGCAGTTACTCAGGGGAGGGGACTAGTCACCACGAGCAGTACTTC. It is translated as CASSYSGEGTSHHEQYF. The chain recombines TRBV6-6 with TRBJ2-7; 8 bases fit TRBD2. The germline CDR1 and CDR2 sequences are MNHNY and SVGAGI (reference sequence). The CDR3 sequence is 17 residues long. V lost 0 bases to trimming and J lost 5 bases; unmatched junction nucleotides: 12.

Only a few counts were recorded for this clonotype. The chain uses TRBV4-1 and TRBJ2-7, with D possibly being TRBD2 (5 bases). The CDR3 consists of 15 residues. V shed 4 bases and J shed 3 bases, with 16 bases lying between them. From germline, CDR1 is MGHRA and CDR2 YSYEKL. CDR3 nucleotide sequence: TGCGCCAGCAGCCCCCTATGGGAGTCAGGCTACGAGCAGTACTTC. It specifies CASSPLWESGYEQYF.

This clonotype was seen a handful of times. CDR3 nucleotides: TGTGCCAGCAGCACCCGGGACCACTACGAGCAGTACTTC. This sequence encodes CASSTRDHYEQYF. The rearrangement links TRBV7-2 to TRBJ2-7; D possibly matches TRBD1 or TRBD2 (5 bases each). CDR1 SGHTA and CDR2 FQGNSA come from the germline V gene. V was clipped by 5 bases and J by 3 bases, with 11 bases between them. The CDR3 covers 13 residues.

This sequence joins TRBV7-2 and TRBJ2-3; D perhaps matches TRBD2 (6 bases). The length of the CDR3 is 15 residues. V lost 4 bases, J lost 0 bases, and 11 bases lay in between. CDR1 SGHTA and CDR2 FQGNSA come from the germline V gene. The CDR3 DNA sequence: TGTGCCAGCAGCTCGGGACTCGGTAGCACAGATACGCAGTATTTT. Encoded protein: CASSSGLGSTDTQYF.

This clonotype was counted at least ten times. This chain links TRBV13 with TRBJ2-5; possibly TRBD2 for D (6 bases). V was trimmed by 4 bases and J by 7 bases, leaving 10 bases between them. The CDR3 is 12 residues long. Germline CDR1 PRHDT, CDR2 FYEKMQ (reference sequence). The chain's CDR3 is CASSSGGGTQYF. In DNA form, the CDR3 reads TGTGCCAGCAGCTCCGGGGGAGGGACCCAGTACTTC.

This clonotype came up a few times. The V call is TRBV2, the J call TRBJ2-3; D gene ambiguous. Germline lookup yields CDR1 SNHLY and CDR2 FYNNEI. V dropped 10 bases and J dropped 2 bases, with 7 bases sitting between them. This CDR3 has 11 amino acids. CDR3 DNA sequence: TGTGCCACTCACCTCACAGATACGCAGTATTTT. Translating it yields CATHLTDTQYF.